The 18 T cell receptor beta chains in this list originate from one sample, sequenced in a study of CD4 T cells in relation to SARS-CoV-2 and coronaviruses. TCRdb's table, derived via immunoSEQ multiplex PCR, lists solely in-frame clones and lacks some. The data show under 25,000 clones, 78% seen once. These receptors' targets are unknown. Before the COVID-19 pandemic, during about 2011-2019, CD4+ T cells were taken from unexposed donors. After around nine days of culture, CD4+ T cells were isolated. Sequenced sample: CD4+ T cells from PBMCs, cultured in vitro. These receptors all stem from a human donor in good health.

V usage is TRBV27 and J usage is TRBJ2-5; D is uncertain. This CDR3 has 15 amino acids. V was trimmed by 6 bases and J by 0 bases, leaving 14 bases between them. Germline V gene sequence: CDR1 MNHEY, CDR2 SMNVEV (reference sequence). The CDR3 loop is CASSPGWLNQETQYF. CDR3 coding DNA: TGTGCCAGCAGCCCCGGGTGGTTGAACCAAGAGACCCAGTACTTC.

The genes are TRBV14 and TRBJ2-7; D may be TRBD1 (7 bases). Between the trimmed V and J ends, which lost 1 base and 5 bases, there was a span of 18 bases. This CDR3 spans 16 amino acids. The germline V gene encodes CDR1 SGHDN and CDR2 FVKESK. CDR3 coding DNA: TGTGCCAGCAGCCAAGGATTGACAGGGAGGTTCCACGAGCAGTACTTC. It encodes CASSQGLTGRFHEQYF.

The chain uses TRBV9 and TRBJ1-4; D remains ambiguous. This CDR3 spans 17 amino acids. From germline, CDR1 is SGDLS and CDR2 YYNGEE. V was shortened by 0 bases and J by 0 bases, with 12 bases between the two germline ends. CDR3 DNA: TGTGCCAGCAGCGTAGAAGGGAAGGGAGCAACTAATGAAAAACTGTTTTTT. Protein sequence: CASSVEGKGATNEKLFF.

The chain is built from TRBV7-9 and TRBJ1-5; D not certain. The CDR3 is made up of 14 amino acids. Germline V CDR1 and CDR2: SEHNR, FQNEAQ (reference sequence). V lost 3 bases and J 2 bases, leaving 8 bases between the germline ends. CDR3 sequence (DNA): TGTGCCAGCAGCTTGCCGGATGGCAATCAGCCCCAGCATTTT. Translation: CASSLPDGNQPQHF.

This chain connects TRBV27 to TRBJ2-5; TRBD2 matches 9 bases. Germline lookup yields CDR1 MNHEY and CDR2 SMNVEV (reference sequence). The CDR3 has 20 residues. Trimming cost V 5 bases and J 2 bases; bases outside gene matches: 21. In DNA form, the CDR3 reads TGTGCCAGCAGTCGAAAGGGTCCCGTGTTAGCGGGAGTGTGGCAAGAGACCCAGTACTTC. This translates into CASSRKGPVLAGVWQETQYF.

This clone was observed once. The DNA for the CDR3 is TGTGCCAGCAGCCCCCGATTGGTGGGAGCTTACGAGCAGTACTTC. Residues: CASSPRLVGAYEQYF. The chain recombines TRBV9 with TRBJ2-7; weak D call: TRBD2 (5 bases). The CDR3 has 15 amino acids. CDR1 is SGDLS, CDR2 YYNGEE, per germline. Deletions cut 4 bases from V and 4 bases from J, with 18 bases between. Together with reference TRBV9 and TRBJ2-7, the CDR3 gives the full variable domain: DSGVTQTPKHLITATGQRVTLRCSPRSGDLSVYWYQQSLDQGLQFLIQYYNGEERAKGNILERFSAQQFPDLHSELNLSSLELGDSALYFCASSPRLVGAYEQYFGPGTRLTVT.

There are a few counts of this clone. This chain joins TRBV5-6 and TRBJ1-5; D is unclear. From germline, CDR1 is SGHDT and CDR2 YYEEEE. The CDR3 length is 14 residues. Deletions cut 3 bases from V and 3 bases from J, with 10 bases between. The CDR3 here is CASSSDRFNQPQHF. CDR3 nucleotides: TGTGCCAGCAGCTCAGACCGATTCAATCAGCCCCAGCATTTT.

This chain joins TRBV2 and TRBJ1-2, with D unclear. Trimming left V 8 bases short and J 2 bases short, with 9 bases between. The germline CDR1 and CDR2 sequences are SNHLY and FYNNEI. The CDR3 sequence is 12 residues long. The CDR3 protein is CASVRGNYGYTF. The CDR3 DNA is TGTGCCAGCGTCAGAGGGAACTATGGCTACACCTTC.

This chain connects TRBV11-2 to TRBJ1-1, with 7 bases matching TRBD1. V dropped 7 bases and J dropped 5; count of bases not matched to a gene: 19. The CDR3 spans 17 residues. The germline V gene has CDR1 SGHAT and CDR2 FQNNGV. The CDR3 DNA reads TGTGCCAGCACTTTACTACAGGGGTTAGGAATGGAAACTGAAGCTTTCTTT. The encoded protein is CASTLLQGLGMETEAFF. Complete variable domain (other parts from reference TRBV11-2 and TRBJ1-1): EAGVAQSPRYKIIEKRQSVAFWCNPISGHATLYWYQQILGQGPKLLIQFQNNGVVDDSQLPKDRFSAERLKGVDSTLKIQPAKLEDSAVYLCASTLLQGLGMETEAFFGQGTRLTVV.

The chain is built from TRBV19 and TRBJ2-5, with D possibly TRBD1 on 5 matching bases. The germline V gene encodes CDR1 LNHDA and CDR2 SQIVND (reference sequence). This CDR3 comprises 15 residues. The V and J ends lost 3 bases and 5 bases respectively, with 16 bases between them. The CDR3: CASSMGQGQRETQYF. CDR3 nucleotides: TGTGCCAGTAGTATGGGGCAAGGCCAGAGGGAGACCCAGTACTTC.

V gene TRBV18 combines with J gene TRBJ1-2, with 7 bases fitting TRBD1. From germline, CDR1 is KGHSH and CDR2 LQKENI. Trimming took 6 bases from V and 6 from J; bases not matched to a gene: 7. The CDR3 loop spans 13 amino acids. Written as DNA, the CDR3 is TGTGCCAGCTCGCCCGGGACAGATCATGGCTACACCTTC. Residues: CASSPGTDHGYTF.

This chain joins TRBV28 and TRBJ2-7, with 11 nucleotides matching TRBD1. Trimming cost V 7 bases and J 2 bases; bases outside gene matches: 16. The CDR3 runs to 18 residues. Germline CDR1 and CDR2: MDHEN and SYDVKM. CDR3 bases: TGTGCCAGCACCTCTCCCCGGGACAGGGGGTTGGGGGCCTACGAGCAGTACTTC. It codes for CASTSPRDRGLGAYEQYF.

The V call is TRBV9, the J call TRBJ2-5; no definite D call. V lost 0 bases and J lost 1, with 4 bases in between. The CDR3 has 13 amino acids. Germline V lookup: CDR1 SGDLS, CDR2 YYNGEE. CDR3 sequence: CASSVGRQETQYF. Written as DNA, the CDR3 is TGTGCCAGCAGCGTAGGGCGCCAAGAGACCCAGTACTTC.

The V and J genes are TRBV27 and TRBJ2-3, with D possibly matching TRBD2 (5 bases). The CDR3 has 14 amino acids. Trimming took 0 bases from V and 5 from J, leaving 9 bases between them. Germline loops: CDR1 MNHEY, CDR2 SMNVEV (reference sequence). CDR3 sequence (DNA): TGTGCCAGCAGTTTATCAGGAGGTCTAGATACGCAGTATTTT. Translating gives CASSLSGGLDTQYF.

V is TRBV24-1 and J is TRBJ1-5; 8 nucleotides align to TRBD1. Germline-derived CDR1 and CDR2 are KGHDR and SFDVKD. The CDR3 sequence is 15 residues long. V shed 4 bases, J shed 6 bases, and the junction held 7 bases outside the gene matches. DNA for the CDR3: TGTGCCACCAGTGACACCAAGACAGGGGCTCAGCCCCAGCATTTT. This gives the protein CATSDTKTGAQPQHF.

The rearrangement links TRBV28 to TRBJ2-1; D is ambiguous. The V gene's germline CDR1 is MDHEN and CDR2 SYDVKM. V lost 3 bases, J lost 7 bases, and 7 bases lay in between. The CDR3 is made up of 12 amino acids. CDR3 protein: CASSFVLNEQFF. The CDR3 coding sequence is TGTGCCAGCAGTTTCGTTTTAAATGAGCAGTTCTTC.

J is TRBJ2-1 and V is TRBV11-3; 10 bases line up with TRBD2. This CDR3 is built from 15 residues. With V trimmed by 4 bases and J by 6 bases, 6 bases remained unmatched. Germline V gene sequence: CDR1 SGHNT, CDR2 YENEEA. CDR3 amino acids: CASSSRSGGSNEQFF. The CDR3 DNA reads TGTGCCAGCAGCTCCCGTAGCGGGGGGAGCAATGAGCAGTTCTTC.

The sample holds one count of this clone. This rearrangement joins TRBV19 to TRBJ2-7, with TRBD2 matching over 14 bases. The germline CDR1 and CDR2 sequences are LNHDA and SQIVND (reference sequence). The CDR3 runs 15 residues. V dropped 5 bases and J dropped 2; count of bases not matched to a gene: 2. The DNA for the CDR3 is TGTGCCAGTAGTTCGACTAGCGGGAGGGCCTACGAGCAGTACTTC. As protein: CASSSTSGRAYEQYF.